The clone carrying this TCR beta chain was counted a single time. The data belong to a study of blood T cell repertoires in COVID-19. The wider study: Donors in the United States, Italy and Spain gave samples during acute or convalescent COVID-19. T cells, B-cell-depleted T cells, or PBMCs provided the cDNA or gDNA that served as material.

Germline loops: CDR1 SGHRS, CDR2 YFSETQ. V lost 1 base and J lost 2; bases outside the gene matches: 5. The CDR3 runs to 16 residues. As processed by the authors: Amplification of reference gene primers was used by the study to estimate nucleated cell counts. Sequencing was performed with immunoSEQ multiplex PCR; in TCRdb, only in-frame clones are kept and a portion is missing. V and J calls plus clone size are reproduced from that table; the DNA served to infer D and trimming. Of 200,000 to 250,000 clones listed, around 87% are singletons. The receptor's source is a man aged 55 to 69 with acute or convalescent COVID-19. This rearrangement joins TRBV5-1 to TRBJ2-7; TRBD1 matches at 11 bases. What was sequenced was peripheral blood. The CDR3 spells CASSLTPDRGPYEQYF. CDR3 coding DNA: TGCGCCAGCAGCTTGACTCCGGACAGGGGGCCCTACGAGCAGTACTTC. Variable domain in full (rest from reference TRBV5-1 and TRBJ2-7): KAGVTQTPRYLIKTRGQQVTLSCSPISGHRSVSWYQQTPGQGLQFLFEYFSETQRNKGNFPGRFSGRQFSNSRSEMNVSTLELGDSALYLCASSLTPDRGPYEQYFGPGTRLTVT.